Listed below are T cell receptor beta chains from one sample, sequenced in a study of blood T cell repertoires in COVID-19. Data came from immunoSEQ multiplex PCR; TCRdb stores just in-frame clones and leaves some out. The table has some 240,000 clones, around 84% seen once; the top ten hold less than 2%. Sample: peripheral blood. All receptors come from a woman aged 40 to 55 who had recovered from COVID-19. CDR3s include the opening cysteine and the closing phenylalanine or tryptophan. Each record gives: V gene, J gene, clone size, D gene, CDR3 protein, CDR3 DNA. A D gene is named only where the DNA matches it firmly. Expanded clones are given a class, and other clones once, few, many or no size at all.

V gene: TRBV18; J gene: TRBJ2-2; clone size: -; D gene: -; CDR3 protein: CASSPTSNTGELFF; CDR3 DNA: TGTGCCAGCTCACCAACATCGAACACCGGGGAGCTGTTTTTT
V gene: TRBV10-3; J gene: TRBJ1-1; clone size: -; D gene: -; CDR3 protein: CAISERGASEAFF; CDR3 DNA: TGTGCCATCAGTGAGCGGGGGGCCTCTGAAGCTTTCTTT
V gene: TRBV10-3; J gene: TRBJ2-1; clone size: once; D gene: -; CDR3 protein: CAISGGGPSSYNEQFF; CDR3 DNA: TGTGCCATCAGTGGGGGCGGACCTAGCTCCTACAATGAGCAGTTCTTC
V gene: TRBV28; J gene: TRBJ2-2; clone size: -; D gene: -; CDR3 protein: CASRTYPMITGELFF; CDR3 DNA: TGTGCCAGCCGAACTTACCCAATGATCACCGGGGAGCTGTTTTTT
V gene: TRBV4-1; J gene: TRBJ2-1; clone size: -; D gene: TRBD2; CDR3 protein: CATGGSGVKFF; CDR3 DNA: TGCGCCACCGGGGGTAGCGGGGTGAAGTTCTTC
V gene: TRBV27; J gene: TRBJ2-3; clone size: -; D gene: TRBD2; CDR3 protein: CASSPRGLQMSDTQYF; CDR3 DNA: TGTGCCAGCAGTCCCCGGGGACTACAAATGTCGGATACGCAGTATTTT
V gene: TRBV10-3; J gene: TRBJ1-6; clone size: -; D gene: -; CDR3 protein: CATKGSGNSPLHF; CDR3 DNA: TGTGCCACCAAGGGATCGGGAAATTCACCCCTCCACTTT
V gene: TRBV12-3/TRBV12-4; J gene: TRBJ2-1; clone size: -; D gene: -; CDR3 protein: CASNEESYNEQFF; CDR3 DNA: TGTGCCAGCAACGAGGAGTCCTACAATGAGCAGTTCTTC
V gene: TRBV2; J gene: TRBJ1-1; clone size: -; D gene: -; CDR3 protein: CASSGQEDTEAFF; CDR3 DNA: TGTGCCAGCAGTGGACAGGAGGACACTGAAGCTTTCTTT
V gene: TRBV18; J gene: TRBJ1-4; clone size: -; D gene: -; CDR3 protein: CASSQEATNEKLFF; CDR3 DNA: TGTGCCAGCTCACAGGAGGCAACTAATGAAAAACTGTTTTTT
V gene: TRBV5-1; J gene: TRBJ2-2; clone size: -; D gene: TRBD2; CDR3 protein: CASSPGGETTGELFF; CDR3 DNA: TGCGCCAGCAGCCCGGGGGGGGAAACCACCGGGGAGCTGTTTTTT
V gene: TRBV6-5; J gene: TRBJ2-6; clone size: -; D gene: -; CDR3 protein: CASRPDTAGANVLTF; CDR3 DNA: TGTGCCAGCAGACCCGACACCGCTGGGGCCAACGTCCTGACTTTC